This T cell receptor (beta chain) was recovered during a study of blood T cell repertoires in COVID-19. Germline-derived CDR1 and CDR2 are SEHNR and FQNEAQ (reference sequence). The V end lost 1 base, the J end lost 5 bases, and 14 bases lay between the germline ends. CDR3 length: 15 amino acids. The repertoire was sequenced with immunoSEQ multiplex PCR; TCRdb's copy has only in-frame clones and lacks some. This table holds some 140,000 clones, over 60% found once. This sequence joins TRBV7-9 and TRBJ1-2; D perhaps matches TRBD1 (6 bases). Material for sequencing was peripheral blood. This TCR derives from a man at least 80 years old with acute or convalescent COVID-19. CDR3 coding DNA: TGTGCCAGCAGCTTAGAGGCAGGGGAATATTATGGCTACACCTTC. Translation gives CASSLEAGEYYGYTF. The full variable domain, completed using reference TRBV7-9 and TRBJ1-2, is DTGVSQNPRHKITKRGQNVTFRCDPISEHNRLYWYRQTLGQGPEFLTYFQNEAQLEKSRLLSDRFSAERPKGSFSTLEIQRTEQGDSAMYLCASSLEAGEYYGYTFGSGTRLTVV.